The present entry profiles one T cell receptor beta chain with its context. Antigen specificity is unknown. The germline gives CDR1 SEHNR, CDR2 FQNEAQ (reference sequence). The V gene lost 2 bases and the J gene lost 8 bases, with 10 bases spanning the gap. This CDR3 has 14 residues. These data originate in a study of CD8+ T cells in alopecia areata. Study-wide findings and caveats: Scalp samples also contribute reads from the resident alphabeta T cells found in normal skin.

RNA was extracted and reverse transcribed into cDNA as the sequencing template. Only in-frame clones appear in the TCRdb table, and some are missing; sequencing was by immunoSEQ multiplex PCR. The data show around 97,000 clones, roughly 50% seen once. Sequences were obtained from CD4+ T cells sorted from blood. The TCR originated in a human donor in good health. The chain is built from TRBV7-9 and TRBJ1-6; a weak D match, TRBD1 (6 bases). CDR3 DNA sequence: TGTGCCAGCAGCTTACGGGGGCACGATTCACCCCTCCACTTT. The encoded protein is CASSLRGHDSPLHF.